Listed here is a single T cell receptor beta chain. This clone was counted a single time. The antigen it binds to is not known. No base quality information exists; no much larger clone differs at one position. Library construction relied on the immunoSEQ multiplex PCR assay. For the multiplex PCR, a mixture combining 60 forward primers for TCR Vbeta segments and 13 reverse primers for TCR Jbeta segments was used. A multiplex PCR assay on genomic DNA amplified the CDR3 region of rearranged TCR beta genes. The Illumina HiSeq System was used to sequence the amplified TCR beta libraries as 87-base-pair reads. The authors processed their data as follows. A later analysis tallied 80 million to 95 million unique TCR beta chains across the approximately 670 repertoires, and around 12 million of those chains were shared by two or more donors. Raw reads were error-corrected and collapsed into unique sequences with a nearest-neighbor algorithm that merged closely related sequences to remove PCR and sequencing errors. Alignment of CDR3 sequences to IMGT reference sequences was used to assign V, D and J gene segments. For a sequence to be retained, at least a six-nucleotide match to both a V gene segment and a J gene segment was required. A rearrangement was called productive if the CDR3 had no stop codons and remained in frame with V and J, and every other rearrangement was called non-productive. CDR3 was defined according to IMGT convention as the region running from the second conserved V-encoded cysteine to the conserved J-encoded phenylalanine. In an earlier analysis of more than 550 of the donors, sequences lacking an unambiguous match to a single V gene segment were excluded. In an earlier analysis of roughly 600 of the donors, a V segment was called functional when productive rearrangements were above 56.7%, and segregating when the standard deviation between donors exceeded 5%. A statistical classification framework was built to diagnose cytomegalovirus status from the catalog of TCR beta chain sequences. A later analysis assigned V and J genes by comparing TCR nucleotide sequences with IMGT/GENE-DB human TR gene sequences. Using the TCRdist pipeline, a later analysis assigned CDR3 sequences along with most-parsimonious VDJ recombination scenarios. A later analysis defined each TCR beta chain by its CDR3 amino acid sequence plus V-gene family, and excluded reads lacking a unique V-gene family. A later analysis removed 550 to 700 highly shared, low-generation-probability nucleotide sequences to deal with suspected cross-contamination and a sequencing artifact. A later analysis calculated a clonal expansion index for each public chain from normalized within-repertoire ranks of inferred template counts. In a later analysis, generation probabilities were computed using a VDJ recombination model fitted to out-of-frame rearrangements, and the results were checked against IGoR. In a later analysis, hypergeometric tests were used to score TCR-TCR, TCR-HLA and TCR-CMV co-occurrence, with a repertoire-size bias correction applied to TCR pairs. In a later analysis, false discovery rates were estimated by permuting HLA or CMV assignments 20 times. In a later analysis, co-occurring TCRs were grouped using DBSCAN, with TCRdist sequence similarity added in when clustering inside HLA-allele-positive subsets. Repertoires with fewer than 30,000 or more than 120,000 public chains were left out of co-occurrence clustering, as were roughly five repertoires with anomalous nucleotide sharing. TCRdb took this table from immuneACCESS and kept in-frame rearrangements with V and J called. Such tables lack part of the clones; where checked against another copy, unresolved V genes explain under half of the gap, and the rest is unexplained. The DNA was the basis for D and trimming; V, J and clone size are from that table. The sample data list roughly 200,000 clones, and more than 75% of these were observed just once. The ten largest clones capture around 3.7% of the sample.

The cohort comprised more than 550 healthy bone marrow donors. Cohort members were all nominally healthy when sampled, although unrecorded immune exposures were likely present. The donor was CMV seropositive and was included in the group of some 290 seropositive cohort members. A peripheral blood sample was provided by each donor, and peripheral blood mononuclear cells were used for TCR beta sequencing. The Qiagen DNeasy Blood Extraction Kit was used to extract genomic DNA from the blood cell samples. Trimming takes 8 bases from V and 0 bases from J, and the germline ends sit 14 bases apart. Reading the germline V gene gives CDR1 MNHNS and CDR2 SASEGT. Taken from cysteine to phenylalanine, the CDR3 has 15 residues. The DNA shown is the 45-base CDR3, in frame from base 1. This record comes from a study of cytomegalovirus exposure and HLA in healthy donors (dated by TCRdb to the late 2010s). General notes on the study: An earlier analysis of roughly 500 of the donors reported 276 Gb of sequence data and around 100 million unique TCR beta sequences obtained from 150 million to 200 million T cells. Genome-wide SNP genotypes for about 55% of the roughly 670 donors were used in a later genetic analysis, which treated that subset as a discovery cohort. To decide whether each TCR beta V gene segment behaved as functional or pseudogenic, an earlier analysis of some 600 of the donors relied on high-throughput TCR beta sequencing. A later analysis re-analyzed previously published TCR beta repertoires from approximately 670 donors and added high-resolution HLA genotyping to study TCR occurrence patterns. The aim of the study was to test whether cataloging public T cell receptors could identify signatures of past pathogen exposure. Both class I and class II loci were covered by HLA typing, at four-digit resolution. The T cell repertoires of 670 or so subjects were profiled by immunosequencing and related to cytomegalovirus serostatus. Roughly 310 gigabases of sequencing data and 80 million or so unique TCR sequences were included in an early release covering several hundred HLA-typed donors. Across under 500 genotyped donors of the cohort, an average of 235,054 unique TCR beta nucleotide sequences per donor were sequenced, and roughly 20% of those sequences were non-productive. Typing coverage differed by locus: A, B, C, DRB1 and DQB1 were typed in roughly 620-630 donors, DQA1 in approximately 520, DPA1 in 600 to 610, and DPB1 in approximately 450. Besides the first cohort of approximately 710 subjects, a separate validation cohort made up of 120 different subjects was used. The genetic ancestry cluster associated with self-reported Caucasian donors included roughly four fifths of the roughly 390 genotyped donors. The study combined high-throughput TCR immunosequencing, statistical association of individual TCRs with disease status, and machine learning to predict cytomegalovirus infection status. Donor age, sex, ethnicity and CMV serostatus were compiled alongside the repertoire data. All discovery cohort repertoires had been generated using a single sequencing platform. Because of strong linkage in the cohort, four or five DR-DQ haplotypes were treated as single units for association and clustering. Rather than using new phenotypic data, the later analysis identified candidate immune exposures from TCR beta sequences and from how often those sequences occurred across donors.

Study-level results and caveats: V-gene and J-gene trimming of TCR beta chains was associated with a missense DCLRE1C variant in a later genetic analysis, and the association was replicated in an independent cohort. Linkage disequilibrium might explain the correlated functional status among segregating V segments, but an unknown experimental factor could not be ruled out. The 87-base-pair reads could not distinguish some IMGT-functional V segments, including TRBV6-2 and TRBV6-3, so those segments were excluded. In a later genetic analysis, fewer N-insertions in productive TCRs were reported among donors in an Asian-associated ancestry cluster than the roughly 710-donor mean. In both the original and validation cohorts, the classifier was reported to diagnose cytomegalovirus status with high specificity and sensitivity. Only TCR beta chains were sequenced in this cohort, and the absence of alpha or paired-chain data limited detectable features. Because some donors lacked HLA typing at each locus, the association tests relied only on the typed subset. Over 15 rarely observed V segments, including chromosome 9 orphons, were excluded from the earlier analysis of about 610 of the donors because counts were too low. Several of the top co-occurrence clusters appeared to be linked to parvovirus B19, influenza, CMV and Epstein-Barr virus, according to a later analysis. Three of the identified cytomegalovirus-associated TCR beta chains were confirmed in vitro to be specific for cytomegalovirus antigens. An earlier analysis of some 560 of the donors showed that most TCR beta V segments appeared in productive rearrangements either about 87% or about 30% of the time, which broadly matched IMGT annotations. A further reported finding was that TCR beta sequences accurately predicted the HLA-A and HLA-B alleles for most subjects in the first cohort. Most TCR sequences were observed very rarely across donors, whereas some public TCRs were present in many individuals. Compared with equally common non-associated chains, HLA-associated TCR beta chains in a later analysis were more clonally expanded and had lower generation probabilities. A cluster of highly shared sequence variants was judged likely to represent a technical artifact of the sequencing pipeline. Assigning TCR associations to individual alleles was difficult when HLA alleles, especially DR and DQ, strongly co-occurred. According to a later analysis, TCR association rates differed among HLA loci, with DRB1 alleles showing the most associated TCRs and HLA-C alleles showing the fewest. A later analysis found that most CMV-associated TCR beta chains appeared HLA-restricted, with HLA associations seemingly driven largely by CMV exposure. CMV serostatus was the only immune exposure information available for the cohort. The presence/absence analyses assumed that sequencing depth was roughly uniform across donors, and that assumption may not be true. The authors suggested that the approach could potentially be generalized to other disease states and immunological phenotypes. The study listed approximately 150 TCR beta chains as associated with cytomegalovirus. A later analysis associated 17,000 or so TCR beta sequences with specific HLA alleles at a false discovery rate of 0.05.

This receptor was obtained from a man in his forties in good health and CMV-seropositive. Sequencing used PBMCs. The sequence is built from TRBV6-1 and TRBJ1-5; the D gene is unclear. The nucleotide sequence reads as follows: TGTGCCAGCGATAATGGGCGGGATAGCAATCAGCCCCAGCATTTT. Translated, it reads CASDNGRDSNQPQHF.